This T cell receptor beta chain came from a study of shared clonotypes between healthy human individuals. For the study at large: CD4 naive and CD4 memory each took three plates per donor, while CD8 naive took two and CD8 memory one.

TCRdb keeps only in-frame clones here, not all; method: immunoSEQ multiplex PCR. The data contain roughly 2.1 million clones, approximately 94% of them singletons. CD45RO-negative cells were positively selected for CCR7, leaving out terminally differentiated effector memory CD45RA+ cells. Each donor was a Caucasian adult residing in Nashville, Tennessee. Sample: naive CD8+ T cells from PBMCs. This TCR came from a man between 18 and 35 years old in good health. Some clones in this sample may be carry-over from other donors' samples.

The CDR3 reads CASSPIIAGSSYNEQFF. In nucleotides, the CDR3 is TGTGCCAGTAGTCCGATTATAGCGGGAAGCTCCTACAATGAGCAGTTCTTC. The chain carries TRBV19 and TRBJ2-1; 8 bases match TRBD2. CDR3 length: 17 amino acids. V dropped 5 bases and J dropped 0; count of bases not matched to a gene: 9. CDR1 and CDR2 from the germline V gene are LNHDA and SQIVND (reference sequence).